A single sample gave rise to the 25 T cell receptor beta chains below, sequenced in a study of T-cell reconstitution after alpha-beta-depleted transplantation in children. The authors prepared the TCRbeta library with unique molecular identifiers. One entry per CDR3 protein, called by TCRdb with MiXCR from the PCR reads. The repertoire holds about 440,000 distinct CDR3 sequences, with over 40% as singletons. The source was PBMCs, collected before TCRalphabeta/CD19-depleted stem cell transplant. The receptors come from a girl aged 2-10 years with aplastic anemia, due to receive a stem cell transplant.

The chain combines TRBV6-5 with TRBJ2-6, with a weak D call TRBD2 (6 bases). Trimming pared 3 bases from V and 2 bases from J, leaving 17 bases between. Per germline, CDR1 MNHEY and CDR2 SVGAGI. The CDR3 covers 18 residues. The CDR3 region is CASSYNVPGSPGANVLTF. CDR3 nucleotides: TGTGCCAGCAGTTATAATGTCCCCGGGAGCCCTGGGGCCAACGTCCTGACTTTC.

V usage is TRBV10-3 and J usage is TRBJ2-7, with 7 positions matching TRBD2. The length of the CDR3 is 16 residues. Germline lookup yields CDR1 ENHRY and CDR2 SYGVKD. V lost 3 bases and J lost 0; bases outside the gene matches: 8. In DNA, the CDR3 is TGTGCCATCAGTGATCCTGGGCGGGGGAGCTCCTACGAGCAGTACTTC. Translation gives CAISDPGRGSSYEQYF.

This clonotype was counted only a few times. The chain joins TRBV20-1 to TRBJ2-1, with D unclear. Germline CDR1 is DFQATT and CDR2 is SNEGSKA (reference sequence). Trimming stripped 4 bases from V and 8 bases from J, with 9 bases between. The CDR3 runs 11 residues. CDR3 DNA sequence: TGCAGTGCTACTGACGTCTATGAGCAGTTCTTC. Translation gives CSATDVYEQFF.

The chain couples TRBV20-1 to TRBJ1-2; the D is unclear. V lost 0 bases, J lost 8 bases, and 7 bases lay in between. Germline V gene sequence: CDR1 DFQATT, CDR2 SNEGSKA (reference sequence). The CDR3 covers 11 residues. CDR3 coding DNA: TGCAGTGCTAGAGATTCCGGGGGCTACACCTTC. Translation gives CSARDSGGYTF.

The chain combines TRBV29-1 with TRBJ2-7, with no clear D. CDR3 length: 12 residues. Germline assignment: CDR1 SQVTM and CDR2 ANQGSEA. Trimming removed 4 bases from V and 0 bases from J, with 7 bases in between. CDR3 in amino acids: CSVGRDSYEQYF. Written as DNA, the CDR3 is TGCAGCGTTGGCAGAGACTCCTACGAGCAGTACTTC.

The chain employs TRBV20-1 and TRBJ2-7; possible D gene TRBD2, 5 bases. V was trimmed by 0 bases and J by 0 bases, leaving 9 bases between them. The CDR3 has 14 amino acids. Germline V lookup: CDR1 DFQATT, CDR2 SNEGSKA (reference sequence). The CDR3 reads CSARDSSVSYEQYF. CDR3 DNA: TGCAGTGCTAGAGACAGTAGCGTCTCCTACGAGCAGTACTTC.

This clonotype has only a few counts. V gene TRBV15 combines with J gene TRBJ2-3, with 13 bases matching TRBD2. V lost 0 bases and J lost 5; bases outside the gene matches: 5. The CDR3 covers 17 residues. Germline loops: CDR1 LNHNV, CDR2 YYDKDF (reference sequence). Written as DNA, the CDR3 is TGTGCCACCAGCAGAGATGGACTAGCGGGAGCTTTAGATACGCAGTATTTT. Its translation is CATSRDGLAGALDTQYF. The whole variable domain, remainder taken from reference TRBV15 and TRBJ2-3, is DAMVIQNPRYQVTQFGKPVTLSCSQTLNHNVMYWYQQKSSQAPKLLFHYYDKDFNNEADTPDNFQSRRPNTSFCFLDIRSPGLGDTAMYLCATSRDGLAGALDTQYFGPGTRLTVL.

V and J are TRBV6-5 and TRBJ2-5, with TRBD1 matching over 12 bases. With V trimmed by 1 base and J by 7 bases, 7 bases remained unmatched. Germline V gives CDR1 MNHEY, CDR2 SVGAGI. CDR3 size: 16 residues. The DNA for the CDR3 is TGTGCCAGCAGTTACTTGGGACAGGGGGCTGGAGTGACCCAGTACTTC. Translated: CASSYLGQGAGVTQYF.

This clonotype has a handful of counts. The chain employs TRBV18 and TRBJ1-5, with D hard to call. Germline V CDR1 and CDR2: KGHSH, LQKENI. V lost 6 bases and J 2 bases, leaving 8 bases between the germline ends. The CDR3 spans 13 residues. In nucleotides, the CDR3 is TGTGCCAGCTCCCCTGCGGGCAATCAGCCCCAGCATTTT. Residues: CASSPAGNQPQHF.

This sequence joins TRBV20-1 and TRBJ2-5; TRBD2 is a possible D gene (6 bases). Trimming removed 1 base at V and 2 bases at J, with 11 bases between. The length of the CDR3 is 14 residues. Per the germline V gene, CDR1 is DFQATT and CDR2 is SNEGSKA (reference sequence). The CDR3 loop reads CSARVSGPQETQYF. In nucleotides, the CDR3 is TGCAGTGCTAGAGTGAGCGGGCCTCAAGAGACCCAGTACTTC.

The V and J genes are TRBV18 and TRBJ1-1; D remains ambiguous. The germline V gene encodes CDR1 KGHSH and CDR2 LQKENI. The germline V and J ends were trimmed by 5 bases and 6 bases, with 16 bases remaining between them. The CDR3 covers 14 residues. CDR3 DNA sequence: TGTGCCAGCTCAGTAAATCCGGCGCAGGCTGAAGCTTTCTTT. It specifies CASSVNPAQAEAFF.

This chain connects TRBV3-1 to TRBJ2-5; TRBD1 or TRBD2 may be the D gene (6 bases each). The CDR3 covers 18 residues. Looked up from germline, CDR1 is LGHDT and CDR2 is YNNKEL (reference sequence). Trimming removed 2 bases at V and 5 bases at J, with 24 bases between. The CDR3 spells CASSQFYSRGALGETQYF. The CDR3 DNA follows: TGTGCCAGCAGCCAATTTTACTCGAGGGGGGCACTAGGGGAGACCCAGTACTTC.

The chain recombines TRBV3-1 with TRBJ2-2, with a possible D match to TRBD1 (6 bases). Per germline, CDR1 LGHDT and CDR2 YNNKEL (reference sequence). The CDR3 has 14 residues. Trimming removed 0 bases at V and 5 bases at J, with 7 bases between. The CDR3 region has the DNA TGTGCCAGCAGCCAAGACAGGGGAACCGGGGAGCTGTTTTTT. This codes for CASSQDRGTGELFF. The whole variable domain, filled in from reference TRBV3-1 and TRBJ2-2, reads DTAVSQTPKYLVTQMGNDKSIKCEQNLGHDTMYWYKQDSKKFLKIMFSYNNKELIINETVPNRFSPKSPDKAHLNLHINSLELGDSAVYFCASSQDRGTGELFFGEGSRLTVL.

This clonotype was counted a few times. The rearrangement joins TRBV7-9 to TRBJ1-1; D ambiguous. V shed 3 bases and J shed 0 bases, with 8 bases lying between them. This CDR3 region has 14 residues. Germline V lookup: CDR1 SEHNR, CDR2 FQNEAQ (reference sequence). Here the CDR3 DNA reads TGTGCCAGCAGCTTGGGGTTTATGAACACTGAAGCTTTCTTT. Its translation: CASSLGFMNTEAFF.

As regards this clonotype: At one boundary the junction diverges from the germline segment, which might be a read error. The CDR3 sequence is CASSLVGRDESF. Here the CDR3 DNA reads TGTGCCAGCAGCTTGGTTGGTCGGGACGAGTCCTTC. This chain joins TRBV5-5 and TRBJ2-1, with D tentatively TRBD1 or TRBD2 (5 bases each). Germline V CDR1 and CDR2: SGHKS, YYEKEE (reference sequence). This CDR3 contains 12 residues.

The rearrangement uses TRBV12-3 or TRBV12-4 and TRBJ2-2; D not resolved. The CDR3 runs 15 residues. Trimming left V 1 base short and J 4 bases short, with 10 bases between. In DNA form, the CDR3 reads TGTGCCAGCAGTTTAGGGAGCAGGATCACCGGGGAGCTGTTTTTT. It codes for CASSLGSRITGELFF.

About this clonotype: Relative to the germline gene, one junction end is altered; a read error may explain this. This chain connects TRBV20-1 to TRBJ2-3, with 8 bases lining up with TRBD2. Germline V gives CDR1 DFQATT, CDR2 SNEGSKA (reference sequence). CDR3 size: 17 residues. The CDR3 reads CCATRLASGPSTDTQYF. CDR3 coding DNA: TGCTGTGCTACTAGACTGGCTAGCGGGCCGAGCACAGATACGCAGTATTTT.

This chain joins TRBV28 and TRBJ2-7; 12 bases align to TRBD2. J was trimmed by 3 bases and V by 5 bases; bases with no gene match: 5. The CDR3 totals 15 residues. The germline V gene has CDR1 MDHEN and CDR2 SYDVKM. CDR3 sequence: CASSRTSGTHYEQYF. The CDR3 DNA follows: TGTGCCAGCAGTAGGACTAGCGGGACCCACTACGAGCAGTACTTC.

The chain has TRBV5-1 and TRBJ2-1, with 9 bases aligning to TRBD2. Germline V gene sequence: CDR1 SGHRS, CDR2 YFSETQ. CDR3 length: 16 amino acids. V was pared by 5 bases and J by 6 bases, with 12 bases of the junction left unmatched. This CDR3 reads CASSLIPGLAANEQFF. The CDR3 coding sequence is TGCGCCAGCAGTCTAATACCGGGACTAGCTGCCAATGAGCAGTTCTTC.

The rearrangement joins TRBV20-1 to TRBJ1-5; 8 bases are a match to TRBD1. CDR1 and CDR2 (germline): DFQATT, SNEGSKA (reference sequence). This CDR3 region has 15 residues. The CDR3 bases are TGCTTTGTCGTCCAGGGACAGGCCTCGAATCAGCCCCAGCATTTT. It codes for CFVVQGQASNQPQHF.

This clonotype occurred a few times. The J gene is TRBJ2-2, the V gene TRBV7-3, with TRBD2 as a possible D gene (6 bases). Germline V gene lookup returns CDR1 SGHTA and CDR2 FQGTGA. The CDR3 spans 17 residues. Trimming left V 0 bases short and J 4 bases short, with 15 bases between. The CDR3 is CASSLTGWRDGTGELFF. CDR3 coding DNA: TGTGCCAGCAGCTTAACAGGATGGAGGGATGGCACCGGGGAGCTGTTTTTT.

The chain recombines TRBV5-1 with TRBJ2-7; 8 bases map to TRBD2. J gave up 3 bases and V 3 bases, and 8 bases lay outside the gene matches. The CDR3 extends over 15 amino acids. Germline-derived CDR1 and CDR2 are SGHRS and YFSETQ. CDR3 DNA: TGCGCCAGCAGCTGGAACCGCGGGGGGATCTACGAGCAGTACTTC. This codes for CASSWNRGGIYEQYF.

This clonotype was picked up many times. This chain connects TRBV7-2 to TRBJ2-5; D not resolved. The CDR3 length is 12 residues. The germline gives CDR1 SGHTA, CDR2 FQGNSA. The V end was cut by 4 bases, the J end by 5 bases, with 8 bases between. CDR3 sequence (DNA): TGTGCCAGCAGCTCGCATTCCGAGACCCAGTACTTC. Protein product: CASSSHSETQYF.

This clonotype was seen a handful of times. The chain recombines TRBV25-1 with TRBJ1-1; no definite D call. V shed 3 bases and J shed 2 bases, with 1 base lying between them. Germline V gives CDR1 MGHDK, CDR2 SYGVNS. CDR3 size: 11 residues. The CDR3 reads CASSDNTEAFF. The CDR3 DNA follows: TGTGCCAGCAGTGATAACACTGAAGCTTTCTTT.

CDR3 residues: CASRKGGSWNDGYTF. In nucleotides, the CDR3 is TGCGCCAGCAGAAAAGGGGGGAGTTGGAATGATGGCTACACCTTC. The J gene is TRBJ1-2, the V gene TRBV5-1; D is perhaps TRBD1 (6 bases). CDR1 SGHRS and CDR2 YFSETQ come from the germline V gene. This CDR3 region has 15 residues. V gave up 5 bases and J gave up 6 bases, with 20 bases separating them.